A single sample is the source of the 11 T cell receptor beta chains below, sequenced in a study of T-cell memory formation after mild COVID-19. TCRdb reprocessed the 5' RACE reads via MiXCR and lists one record per CDR3 protein. This table holds more than 450,000 distinct CDR3 sequences, approximately 19% found once. Sequencing was done on a sample of PBMCs or a T cell subset sorted from them (not recorded which). These receptors all stem from an adult woman who had mild COVID-19 (a few samples of this study predate the infection). Cell type and time point are not known.

The chain carries TRBV7-6 and TRBJ2-1, with 8 bases matching TRBD2. CDR3 size: 15 residues. Trimming at V came to 5 bases and at J to 3 bases, leaving 6 bases not matched to a gene. The germline gives CDR1 SGHVS, CDR2 FNYEAQ. CDR3 in amino acids: CASSRGGSYYNEQFF. CDR3 in DNA: TGTGCCAGCAGCCGGGGGGGGAGCTACTACAATGAGCAGTTCTTC.

The chain links TRBV18 to TRBJ2-6; the D gene is possibly TRBD2 (5 bases). Between the trimmed V and J ends, which lost 1 base and 0 bases, there was a span of 13 bases. Germline lookup yields CDR1 KGHSH and CDR2 LQKENI. The CDR3 is 18 amino acids. The CDR3 spells CASSPLISGGSGANVLTF. In DNA, the CDR3 is TGTGCCAGCTCACCACTTATATCAGGAGGCTCTGGGGCCAACGTCCTGACTTTC.

CDR3 DNA sequence: TGTGCCAGTAGTATCCCCGGACAGGGTAACTATGGCTACACCTTC. It specifies CASSIPGQGNYGYTF. The chain uses TRBV19 and TRBJ1-2, with 8 positions matching TRBD1. The V and J ends lost 3 bases and 1 base, in that order; junction bases with no gene match: 4. This CDR3 region has 15 residues. The germline V gene encodes CDR1 LNHDA and CDR2 SQIVND (reference sequence). The whole variable domain, filled in from reference TRBV19 and TRBJ1-2, reads DGGITQSPKYLFRKEGQNVTLSCEQNLNHDAMYWYRQDPGQGLRLIYYSQIVNDFQKGDIAEGYSVSREKKESFPLTVTSAQKNPTAFYLCASSIPGQGNYGYTFGSGTRLTVV.

The CDR3 sequence: CASSGGLAGGPQETQYF. For the CDR3, the DNA is TGTGCCAGCAGTGGGGGACTAGCGGGAGGACCTCAAGAGACCCAGTACTTC. This chain connects TRBV25-1 to TRBJ2-5; 15 bases are a match to TRBD2. V shed 4 bases, J shed 2 bases, and the junction held 5 bases outside the gene matches. The CDR3 is 17 residues long. The germline V gene has CDR1 MGHDK and CDR2 SYGVNS.

This chain joins TRBV5-1 and TRBJ2-7, with a tentative D call TRBD2 (5 bases). The CDR3 has 15 residues. Germline-derived CDR1 and CDR2 are SGHRS and YFSETQ. V gave up 4 bases and J gave up 3 bases, with 17 bases separating them. CDR3 nucleotides: TGCGCCAGCAGCATCTCTCAGTTTGAGGGCTACGAGCAGTACTTC. Amino acids: CASSISQFEGYEQYF. Full variable domain (missing parts from reference TRBV5-1 and TRBJ2-7): KAGVTQTPRYLIKTRGQQVTLSCSPISGHRSVSWYQQTPGQGLQFLFEYFSETQRNKGNFPGRFSGRQFSNSRSEMNVSTLELGDSALYLCASSISQFEGYEQYFGPGTRLTVT.

The chain links TRBV6-2 or TRBV6-3 to TRBJ2-7; 10 positions agree with TRBD1. This CDR3 has 16 amino acids. Germline V gene data show CDR1 as MNHEY and CDR2 as SVGEGT. The J segment lost 10 bases and the V segment lost 5 bases, leaving 17 bases of the junction unmatched. CDR3 bases: TGTGCCAGCAGTAGGACCGCCGGGACAGGGGTTCTAGCTCAGTACTTC. As protein: CASSRTAGTGVLAQYF.

This clonotype has a handful of counts. The chain joins TRBV20-1 to TRBJ2-7; 11 nucleotides line up with TRBD2. J was trimmed by 7 bases and V by 1 base; bases with no gene match: 15. Per the germline V gene, CDR1 is DFQATT and CDR2 is SNEGSKA (reference sequence). This CDR3 spans 17 amino acids. CDR3 protein: CSARGPRLAGTPGEQYF. CDR3 coding DNA: TGCAGTGCTAGAGGCCCCAGACTAGCGGGAACCCCTGGGGAGCAGTACTTC.

In this sample, this clonotype turned up many times. This rearrangement joins TRBV12-3 or TRBV12-4 to TRBJ2-1, with TRBD1 matching over 8 bases. The CDR3 is made up of 12 amino acids. V was clipped by 2 bases and J by 9 bases; unmatched bases: 0. CDR3 in amino acids: CASSLTGGEQFF. The CDR3 DNA reads as TGTGCCAGCAGTTTAACAGGGGGTGAGCAGTTCTTC.

This clonotype was counted between two and nine times. A read error may explain this, as a much larger clone is one base away. CDR3 bases: TGTGCCAGCAGCTTCAAAGATACGCAGTATTTT. Its translation: CASSFKDTQYF. The chain is built from TRBV7-2 and TRBJ2-3; D uncertain. Germline CDR1 and CDR2: SGHTA and FQGNSA. The CDR3 totals 11 residues. The germline V and J ends were trimmed by 3 bases and 5 bases, with 3 bases remaining between them.

This clonotype was counted many times. J is TRBJ2-5 and V is TRBV7-3, with 10 positions matching TRBD2. The CDR3 runs to 14 residues. V was pared by 4 bases and J by 3 bases, with 2 bases of the junction left unmatched. Germline values: CDR1 SGHTA, CDR2 FQGTGA. The CDR3 region is CASSSGLAEETQYF. CDR3 nucleotides: TGTGCCAGCAGCTCCGGACTAGCGGAAGAGACCCAGTACTTC.

This chain joins TRBV9 and TRBJ2-7; no firm D call. Germline assignment: CDR1 SGDLS and CDR2 YYNGEE. The V end lost 4 bases, the J end lost 5 bases, and 16 bases lay between the germline ends. The CDR3 sequence is 14 residues long. CDR3 sequence reads: CASSPYKRSHEQYF. The DNA of the CDR3 is TGTGCCAGCAGCCCCTATAAGCGTTCCCACGAGCAGTACTTC.